Below, 8 T cell receptor beta chains from the same sample are listed, as sequenced in a study of blood T cells in healthy people across ages. Through a sample-barcoded 5' primer and a J-beta primer mix, a second PCR was run for roughly 6 to 11 cycles. TCRdb re-called the 5' RACE reads with MiXCR, one entry per CDR3 protein. The sample carries around 800,000 distinct CDR3 sequences, about 48% recorded once. The sample comprised blood. All receptors come from an older man in good health.

The chain uses TRBV4-1 and TRBJ2-1, with 8 bases lining up with TRBD1. This CDR3 has 15 residues. The germline CDR1 and CDR2 sequences are MGHRA and YSYEKL. J lost 1 base, V lost 3 bases, and 2 bases had no gene match. Here the CDR3 reads CASSHGDRSYNEQFF. The CDR3 DNA is TGCGCCAGCAGCCACGGGGACAGGTCCTACAATGAGCAGTTCTTC.

V gene TRBV6-2 or TRBV6-3 combines with J gene TRBJ2-1, with 13 bases identical to TRBD2. Germline-derived CDR1 and CDR2 are MNHEY and SVGEGT. The CDR3 consists of 17 residues. After removal of 4 bases from V and 1 base from J, the junction contained 4 bases not matched to a gene. This CDR3 reads CASSSTGLAGSYNEQFF. The CDR3 coding sequence is TGTGCCAGCAGTTCTACGGGACTAGCGGGATCCTACAATGAGCAGTTCTTC.

This chain links TRBV2 with TRBJ2-5; D gene uncertain. The CDR3 extends over 11 amino acids. Per germline, CDR1 SNHLY and CDR2 FYNNEI. Between the trimmed V and J ends, which lost 7 bases and 1 base, there was a span of 4 bases. This chain's CDR3 is CASKFQETQYF. For the CDR3, the DNA is TGTGCCAGCAAGTTCCAAGAGACCCAGTACTTC.

The chain is built from TRBV2 and TRBJ2-7; D is undetermined. Germline CDR1 reads SNHLY; CDR2 reads FYNNEI. The CDR3 has 14 amino acids. V was clipped by 10 bases and J by 0 bases, with 16 bases between them. This CDR3 is CAKQAVQGSYEQYF. CDR3 nucleotides: TGTGCCAAGCAAGCAGTCCAAGGCTCCTACGAGCAGTACTTC.

As for this clonotype: Given a much more abundant clone one base away, this may be a read error. The chain employs TRBV4-1 and TRBJ2-5; a weak D match, TRBD2 (7 bases). V was shortened by 3 bases and J by 5 bases, with 13 bases between the two germline ends. CDR3 length: 14 residues. Germline V gives CDR1 MGHRA, CDR2 YSYEKL. CDR3 coding DNA: TGCGCCAGCAGCCATGGGGGGGGCTTTGAGACCCAGTACTTC. It translates to CASSHGGGFETQYF.

The rearrangement links TRBV6-5 to TRBJ2-7; possibly TRBD2 for D (5 bases). Trimming removed 2 bases from V and 2 bases from J, with 13 bases in between. Germline assignment: CDR1 MNHEY and CDR2 SVGAGI. The CDR3 loop spans 15 amino acids. CDR3 residues: CASSYVAGDPYEQYF. The CDR3 DNA reads as TGTGCCAGCAGTTACGTTGCGGGTGATCCCTACGAGCAGTACTTC.

This clonotype appeared a few times. V gene TRBV15 combines with J gene TRBJ1-4; D is ambiguous. The CDR3 consists of 13 residues. V was clipped by 2 bases and J by 5 bases, with 6 bases between them. The V gene's germline CDR1 is LNHNV and CDR2 YYDKDF (reference sequence). CDR3 sequence reads: CATSRSENEKLFF. DNA of the CDR3: TGTGCCACCAGCAGATCGGAGAATGAAAAACTGTTTTTT.

V gene TRBV5-1 combines with J gene TRBJ1-6; D is ambiguous. The CDR3 consists of 16 residues. Germline-derived CDR1 and CDR2 are SGHRS and YFSETQ. Trimming removed 1 base at V and 7 bases at J, with 15 bases between. CDR3 DNA: TGCGCCAGCAGCTTGATCCCCGGACGGTCAAATTCACCCCTCCACTTT. Translation gives CASSLIPGRSNSPLHF. The complete variable domain, with remaining parts taken from reference TRBV5-1 and TRBJ1-6, reads KAGVTQTPRYLIKTRGQQVTLSCSPISGHRSVSWYQQTPGQGLQFLFEYFSETQRNKGNFPGRFSGRQFSNSRSEMNVSTLELGDSALYLCASSLIPGRSNSPLHFGNGTRLTVT.